This TCR beta chain stems from a study of metastatic and nonmetastatic thyroid tumors. Study-wide background: The authors compared repertoires across blood and tumor or nodule tissue from malignant and benign thyroid patients.

Before thyroid surgery, none of the patients had received any treatment. Whole-study findings and limits: Benign nodules were reported to have significantly lower TCR beta diversity than malignant thyroid tumors, in blood and tumor.

TCRdb re-analyzed the PCR reads using MiXCR. The sample consists of tens of thousands of clones, 24% of them appearing once. Comments on this clone: The antigen is undetermined.

The sequence was obtained from a male donor with papillary thyroid cancer or a benign thyroid nodule (not recorded which). Some clones in this sample may be carry-over from other donors' samples. Specimen: tumor tissue.

In DNA form, the CDR3 reads TGCAGTGCTCCAGACAGTGGGCGATGGGCTTTATACGAGCAGTACTTC. It translates to CSAPDSGRWALYEQYF. The gene calls are TRBV20-1 and TRBJ2-7; possibly TRBD1 for D (5 bases). The CDR3 has 16 residues. Germline V gene lookup returns CDR1 DFQATT and CDR2 SNEGSKA (reference sequence). V lost 5 bases and J 4 bases, leaving 24 bases between the germline ends.